A single TCR beta chain is shown here with its context. Original methodology: Using reference gene primer amplification, nucleated cell counts were estimated. The repertoire was sequenced with immunoSEQ multiplex PCR; TCRdb's copy has only in-frame clones and lacks some. Clone size and the V and J calls come from that table; the DNA yielded D and trimming. This sample has about 170,000 clones, with approximately 81% found just once. The V end was cut by 0 bases, the J end by 3 bases, with 12 bases between. The germline CDR1 and CDR2 sequences are GTSNPN and SVGIG (reference sequence). CDR3 length: 14 amino acids. This entry comes from a study of blood T cell repertoires in COVID-19. Study summary: COVID-19 samples collected from the United States, Italy and Spain covered acute and convalescent phases. The analysed material was cDNA or gDNA that came from T cells, B-cell-depleted T cells, or PBMCs.

Material for sequencing was peripheral blood. This sequence joins TRBV30 and TRBJ2-7; D is possibly TRBD2 (6 bases). This TCR derives from a human donor with acute or convalescent COVID-19. The donor label of this sample is uncertain. The DNA for the CDR3 is TGTGCCTGGAGTGTGCGGGGAGCCAACTACGAGCAGTACTTC. Its translation: CAWSVRGANYEQYF.